This is a list of T cell receptor beta chains from one sample in a study of cytomegalovirus exposure and HLA in healthy donors. Some clones are missing from TCRdb's copy, which holds only in-frame ones; the method was immunoSEQ multiplex PCR. The data hold about 180,000 clones, with 80% to 90% observed a single time. Material: PBMCs. Receptors were obtained from a male donor in good health and CMV-seronegative. CDR3s include the opening cysteine and the closing phenylalanine or tryptophan.

j_call v_call cdr3_aa
TRBJ2-2 TRBV27 CASSLSRRNTGELFF
TRBJ2-2 TRBV7-9 CASTYRDNTGELFF
TRBJ2-1 TRBV6-5 CASSSDPILLREQFF
TRBJ2-7 TRBV28 CASSSYTSGTTYEQYF
TRBJ1-5 TRBV28 CASSLFGGRGYQPQHF
TRBJ2-5 TRBV7-2 CASSLNGVVETQYF
TRBJ2-2 TRBV29-1 CSALGSSGRSGELFF
TRBJ2-7 TRBV7-2 CASSPARDNYEQYF
TRBJ2-1 TRBV4-2 CASSQPGLAGSNEQFF
TRBJ2-3 TRBV9 CASRPSGSTDTQYF
TRBJ2-7 TRBV29-1 CSVEETGYEQYF
TRBJ2-1 TRBV7-6 CASSSRSGQGSYNEQFF
TRBJ2-7 TRBV9 CASSEGTGFPYEQYF
TRBJ2-2 TRBV4-1 CASKRQGDSNTGELFF
TRBJ1-2 TRBV18 CASSPSGGGASGYTF
TRBJ2-2 TRBV6-9 CASSPGLARNTGELFF